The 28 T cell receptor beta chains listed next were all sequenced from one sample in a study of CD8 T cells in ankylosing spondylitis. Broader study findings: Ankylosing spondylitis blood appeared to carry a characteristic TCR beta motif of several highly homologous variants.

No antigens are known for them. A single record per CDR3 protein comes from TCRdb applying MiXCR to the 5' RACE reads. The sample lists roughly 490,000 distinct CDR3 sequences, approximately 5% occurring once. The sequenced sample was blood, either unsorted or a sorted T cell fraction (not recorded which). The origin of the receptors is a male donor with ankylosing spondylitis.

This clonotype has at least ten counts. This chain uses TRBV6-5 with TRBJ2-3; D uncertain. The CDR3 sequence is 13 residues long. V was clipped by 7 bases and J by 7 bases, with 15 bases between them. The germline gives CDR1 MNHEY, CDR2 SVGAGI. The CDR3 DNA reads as TGTGCCAGCAATTCCGTCCAGGCCAATACGCAGTATTTT. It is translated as CASNSVQANTQYF.

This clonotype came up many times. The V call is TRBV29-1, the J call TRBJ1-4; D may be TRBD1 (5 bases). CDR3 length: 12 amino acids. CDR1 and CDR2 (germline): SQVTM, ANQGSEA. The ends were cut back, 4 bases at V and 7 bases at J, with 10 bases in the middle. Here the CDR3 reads CSVGQGSEKLFF. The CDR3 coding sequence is TGCAGCGTTGGGCAGGGAAGTGAAAAACTGTTTTTT.

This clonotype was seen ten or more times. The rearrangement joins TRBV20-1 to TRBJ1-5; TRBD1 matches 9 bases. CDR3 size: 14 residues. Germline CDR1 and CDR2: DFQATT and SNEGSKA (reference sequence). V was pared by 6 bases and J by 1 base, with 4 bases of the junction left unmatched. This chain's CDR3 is CSAQTGGSNQPQHF. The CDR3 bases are TGCAGTGCCCAGACAGGGGGAAGCAATCAGCCCCAGCATTTT.

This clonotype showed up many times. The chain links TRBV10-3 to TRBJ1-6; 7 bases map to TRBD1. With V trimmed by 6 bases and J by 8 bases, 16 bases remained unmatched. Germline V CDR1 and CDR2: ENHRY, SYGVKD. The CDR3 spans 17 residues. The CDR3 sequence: CAIRLTVNRGQDSPLHF. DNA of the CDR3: TGTGCCATCAGACTTACCGTAAACAGGGGACAAGATTCACCCCTCCACTTT.

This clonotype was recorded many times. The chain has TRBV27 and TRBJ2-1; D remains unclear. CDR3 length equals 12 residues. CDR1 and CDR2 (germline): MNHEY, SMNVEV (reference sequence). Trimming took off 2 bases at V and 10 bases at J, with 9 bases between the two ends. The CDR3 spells CASSLGLGEQFF. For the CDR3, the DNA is TGTGCCAGCAGTTTAGGCCTCGGGGAGCAGTTCTTC.

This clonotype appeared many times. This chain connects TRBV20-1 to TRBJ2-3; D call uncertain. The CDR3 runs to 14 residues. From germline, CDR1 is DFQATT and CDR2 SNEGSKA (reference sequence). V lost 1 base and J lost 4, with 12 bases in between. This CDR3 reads CSARGPTSADTQYF. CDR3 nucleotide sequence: TGCAGTGCTAGAGGACCAACATCGGCAGATACGCAGTATTTT.

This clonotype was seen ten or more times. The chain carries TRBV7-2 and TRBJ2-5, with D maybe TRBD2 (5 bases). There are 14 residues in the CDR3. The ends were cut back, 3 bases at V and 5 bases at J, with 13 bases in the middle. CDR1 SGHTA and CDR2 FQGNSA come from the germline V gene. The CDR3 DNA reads TGTGCCAGCAGCTTGAGGGCCATCTGGGAGACCCAGTACTTC. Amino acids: CASSLRAIWETQYF.

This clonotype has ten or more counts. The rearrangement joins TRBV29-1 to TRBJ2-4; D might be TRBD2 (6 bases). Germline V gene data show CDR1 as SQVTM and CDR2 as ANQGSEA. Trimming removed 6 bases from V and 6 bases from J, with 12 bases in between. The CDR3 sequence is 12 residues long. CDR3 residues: CSVQMGGNIQYF. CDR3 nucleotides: TGCAGCGTCCAGATGGGAGGAAACATTCAGTACTTC.

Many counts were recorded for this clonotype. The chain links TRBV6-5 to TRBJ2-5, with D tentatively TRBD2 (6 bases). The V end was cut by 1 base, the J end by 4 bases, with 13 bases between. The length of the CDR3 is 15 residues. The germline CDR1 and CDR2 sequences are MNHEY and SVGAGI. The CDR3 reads CASSYFGGGGETQYF. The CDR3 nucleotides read TGTGCCAGCAGTTACTTCGGGGGAGGTGGAGAGACCCAGTACTTC.

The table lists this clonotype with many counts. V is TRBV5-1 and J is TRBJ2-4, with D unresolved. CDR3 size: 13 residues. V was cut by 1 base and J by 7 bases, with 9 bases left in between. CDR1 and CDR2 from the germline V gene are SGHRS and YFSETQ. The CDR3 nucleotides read TGCGCCAGCAGCTTGACTTCGCGGAACATTCAGTACTTC. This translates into CASSLTSRNIQYF.

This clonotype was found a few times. The CDR3 nucleotides read TGCGCCAGCAGCTTCGACAGACAGGGCCGGCTAGATACGCAGTATTTT. Translation gives CASSFDRQGRLDTQYF. The chain joins TRBV5-1 to TRBJ2-3, with 7 bases lining up with TRBD1. CDR1 SGHRS and CDR2 YFSETQ come from the germline V gene. This CDR3 has 16 amino acids. V shed 2 bases and J 5 bases; nucleotides not matched to a gene: 11.

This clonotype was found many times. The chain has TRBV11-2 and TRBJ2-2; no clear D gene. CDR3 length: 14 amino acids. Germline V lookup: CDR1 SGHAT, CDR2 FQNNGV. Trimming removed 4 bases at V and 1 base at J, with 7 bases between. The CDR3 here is CASSWAGNTGELFF. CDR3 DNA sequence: TGTGCCAGCAGCTGGGCAGGGAACACCGGGGAGCTGTTTTTT. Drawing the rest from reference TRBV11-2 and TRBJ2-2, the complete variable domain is EAGVAQSPRYKIIEKRQSVAFWCNPISGHATLYWYQQILGQGPKLLIQFQNNGVVDDSQLPKDRFSAERLKGVDSTLKIQPAKLEDSAVYLCASSWAGNTGELFFGEGSRLTVL.

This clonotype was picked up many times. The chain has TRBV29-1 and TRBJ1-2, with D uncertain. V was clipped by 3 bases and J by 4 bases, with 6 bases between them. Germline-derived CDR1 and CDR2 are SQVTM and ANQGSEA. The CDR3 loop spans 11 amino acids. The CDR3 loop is CSVEDGYGYTF. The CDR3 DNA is TGCAGCGTTGAGGACGGCTATGGCTACACCTTC.

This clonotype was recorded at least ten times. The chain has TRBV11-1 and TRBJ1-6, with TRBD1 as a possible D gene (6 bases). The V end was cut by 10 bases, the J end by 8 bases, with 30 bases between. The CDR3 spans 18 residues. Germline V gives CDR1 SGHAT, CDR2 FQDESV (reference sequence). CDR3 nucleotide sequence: TGTGCCACCCACACCCACCCGGGACAATGGAGGGTGGATTCACCCCTCCACTTT. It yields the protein CATHTHPGQWRVDSPLHF. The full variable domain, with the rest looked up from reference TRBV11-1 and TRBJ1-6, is EAEVAQSPRYKITEKSQAVAFWCDPISGHATLYWYRQILGQGPELLVQFQDESVVDDSQLPKDRFSAERLKGVDSTLKIQPAELGDSAMYLCATHTHPGQWRVDSPLHFGNGTRLTVT.

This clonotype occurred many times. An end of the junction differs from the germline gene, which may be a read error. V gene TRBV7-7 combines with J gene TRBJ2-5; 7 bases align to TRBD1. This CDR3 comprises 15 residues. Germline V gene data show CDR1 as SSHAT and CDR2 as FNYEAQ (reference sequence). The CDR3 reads CASSLAGGQQETQYF. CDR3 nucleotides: TGTGCTAGCAGCTTAGCTGGGGGACAGCAAGAGACCCAGTACTTC.

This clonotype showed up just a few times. This CDR3 reads CASSPAVQGMEYEQYF. The CDR3 nucleotides read TGTGCCAGCAGCCCTGCGGTACAGGGAATGGAATACGAGCAGTACTTC. The rearrangement links TRBV7-9 to TRBJ2-7; D perhaps matches TRBD1 (6 bases). Germline lookup yields CDR1 SEHNR and CDR2 FQNEAQ (reference sequence). Deletions cut 5 bases from V and 4 bases from J, with 21 bases between. The CDR3 is made up of 16 amino acids. Full variable domain (outside the CDR3, taken from reference TRBV7-9 and TRBJ2-7): DTGVSQNPRHKITKRGQNVTFRCDPISEHNRLYWYRQTLGQGPEFLTYFQNEAQLEKSRLLSDRFSAERPKGSFSTLEIQRTEQGDSAMYLCASSPAVQGMEYEQYFGPGTRLTVT.

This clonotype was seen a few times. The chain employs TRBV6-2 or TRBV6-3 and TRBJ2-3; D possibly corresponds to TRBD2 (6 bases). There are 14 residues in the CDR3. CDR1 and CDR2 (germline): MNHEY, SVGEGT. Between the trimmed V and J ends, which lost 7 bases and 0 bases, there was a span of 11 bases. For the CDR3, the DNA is TGTGCCAGCAAGCGCGGGGTTAGCACAGATACGCAGTATTTT. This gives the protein CASKRGVSTDTQYF.

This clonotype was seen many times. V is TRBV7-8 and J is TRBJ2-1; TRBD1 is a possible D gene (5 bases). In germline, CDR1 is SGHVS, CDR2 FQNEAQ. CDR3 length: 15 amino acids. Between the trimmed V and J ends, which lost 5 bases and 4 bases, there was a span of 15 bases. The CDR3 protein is CASSVDSEPYNEQFF. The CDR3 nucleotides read TGTGCCAGCAGCGTAGACAGCGAGCCATACAATGAGCAGTTCTTC.

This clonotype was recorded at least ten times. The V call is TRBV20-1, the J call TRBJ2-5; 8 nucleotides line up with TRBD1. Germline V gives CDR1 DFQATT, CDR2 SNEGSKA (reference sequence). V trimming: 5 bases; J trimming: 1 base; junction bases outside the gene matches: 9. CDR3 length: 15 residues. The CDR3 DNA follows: TGCAGTGCTCCCCGGCAGGGGGCCCTCCAAGAGACCCAGTACTTC. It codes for CSAPRQGALQETQYF.

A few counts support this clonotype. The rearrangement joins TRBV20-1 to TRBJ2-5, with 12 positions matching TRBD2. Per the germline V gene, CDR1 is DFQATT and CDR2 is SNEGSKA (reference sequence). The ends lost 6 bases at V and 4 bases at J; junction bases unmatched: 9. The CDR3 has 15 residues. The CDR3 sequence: CSAPAGLAGPETQYF. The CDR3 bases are TGCAGTGCCCCCGCCGGACTAGCGGGACCAGAGACCCAGTACTTC.

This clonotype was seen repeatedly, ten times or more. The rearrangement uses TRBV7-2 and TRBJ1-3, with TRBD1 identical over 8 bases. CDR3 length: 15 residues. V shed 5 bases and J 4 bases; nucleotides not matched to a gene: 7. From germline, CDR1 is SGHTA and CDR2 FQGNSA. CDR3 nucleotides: TGTGCCAGCAGCCCGGACAGGGATTCCGGAAACACCATATATTTT. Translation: CASSPDRDSGNTIYF.

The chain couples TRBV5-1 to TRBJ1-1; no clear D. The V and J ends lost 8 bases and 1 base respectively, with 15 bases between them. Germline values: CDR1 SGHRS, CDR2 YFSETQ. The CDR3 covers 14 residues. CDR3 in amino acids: CASSYYGSNTEAFF. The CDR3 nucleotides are TGCGCCAGTTCGTACTACGGCTCGAACACTGAAGCTTTCTTT.

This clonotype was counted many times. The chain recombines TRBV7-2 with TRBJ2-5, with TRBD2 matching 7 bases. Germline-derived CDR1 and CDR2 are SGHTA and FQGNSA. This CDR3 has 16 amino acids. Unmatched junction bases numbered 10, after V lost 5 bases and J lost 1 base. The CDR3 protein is CASSPVLLAAQETQYF. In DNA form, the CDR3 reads TGTGCCAGCAGCCCGGTGTTGCTAGCGGCCCAAGAGACCCAGTACTTC.

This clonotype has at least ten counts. The CDR3 spells CASSFPPSNQPQHF. The CDR3 DNA reads as TGTGCCAGCAGTTTTCCCCCTAGCAATCAGCCCCAGCATTTT. The chain employs TRBV28 and TRBJ1-5; D not certain. V dropped 3 bases and J dropped 0 bases, with 6 bases sitting between them. This CDR3 region has 14 residues. CDR1 MDHEN and CDR2 SYDVKM come from the germline V gene.

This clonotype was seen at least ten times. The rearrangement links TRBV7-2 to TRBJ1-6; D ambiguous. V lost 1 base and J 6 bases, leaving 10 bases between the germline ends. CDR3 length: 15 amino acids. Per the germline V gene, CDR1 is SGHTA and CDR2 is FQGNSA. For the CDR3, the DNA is TGTGCCAGCAGCTTAGAGTGGGCGACTAATTCACCCCTCCACTTT. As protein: CASSLEWATNSPLHF.

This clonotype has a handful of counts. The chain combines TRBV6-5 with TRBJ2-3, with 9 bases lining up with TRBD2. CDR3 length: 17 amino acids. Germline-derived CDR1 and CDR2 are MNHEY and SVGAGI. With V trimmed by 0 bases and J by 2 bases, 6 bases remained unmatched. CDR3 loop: CASSYSPGLANTDTQYF. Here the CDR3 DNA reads TGTGCCAGCAGTTACTCGCCCGGACTAGCGAACACAGATACGCAGTATTTT.

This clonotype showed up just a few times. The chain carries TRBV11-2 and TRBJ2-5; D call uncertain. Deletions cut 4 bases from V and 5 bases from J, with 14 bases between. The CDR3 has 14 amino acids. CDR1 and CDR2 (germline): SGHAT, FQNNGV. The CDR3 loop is CASSYFGLRETQYF. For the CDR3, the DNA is TGTGCCAGCAGCTACTTTGGGCTACGGGAGACCCAGTACTTC.

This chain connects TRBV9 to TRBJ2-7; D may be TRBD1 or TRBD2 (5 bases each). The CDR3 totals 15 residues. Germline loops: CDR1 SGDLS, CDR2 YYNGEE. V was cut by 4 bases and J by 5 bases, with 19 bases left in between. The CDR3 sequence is CASSRQVARDDEQYF. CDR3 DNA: TGTGCCAGCAGCAGGCAGGTGGCACGGGACGACGAGCAGTACTTC.